The source of this T cell receptor (beta chain) is a study of T cell changes during pregnancy in multiple sclerosis (dated by TCRdb to about 2019). A note on the overall study: In women with multiple sclerosis, the researchers looked at how the T cell repertoire shifted as pregnancy progressed.

Concerning this clone itself: What this receptor recognizes is not known. Base qualities are missing; no much larger clone stands one base away.

Libraries were constructed by the immunoSEQ multiplex PCR assay. In its TCRdb copy, this immuneACCESS table keeps in-frame sequences only and misses some clones. Where compared with another copy, unresolved V genes explain less than half of these, and the others have no known cause. A total of 70,000 to 75,000 clones appear in this sample, just over 90% of them only once. The leading ten clones occupy approximately 2.1% of the sample. The CDR3 holds 12 amino acids from the cysteine to the phenylalanine. CDR3 DNA only is kept here, 36 bases in frame from base 1. V sheds 1 base and J sheds 7 bases, leaving 8 bases between their ends. From the germline V gene, CDR1 is LGHNT and CDR2 is FRNRAP.

The chain links TRBV12-5 with TRBJ2-7, with the D gene uncertain. This TCR was sampled from a female donor in good health, enrolled as a control in a pregnancy study. The source was peripheral blood, collected in the second trimester of pregnancy. CDR3 sequence: CASGLDTLEQYF. The sequence in DNA is TGTGCTAGTGGTTTGGACACCTTGGAGCAGTACTTC.